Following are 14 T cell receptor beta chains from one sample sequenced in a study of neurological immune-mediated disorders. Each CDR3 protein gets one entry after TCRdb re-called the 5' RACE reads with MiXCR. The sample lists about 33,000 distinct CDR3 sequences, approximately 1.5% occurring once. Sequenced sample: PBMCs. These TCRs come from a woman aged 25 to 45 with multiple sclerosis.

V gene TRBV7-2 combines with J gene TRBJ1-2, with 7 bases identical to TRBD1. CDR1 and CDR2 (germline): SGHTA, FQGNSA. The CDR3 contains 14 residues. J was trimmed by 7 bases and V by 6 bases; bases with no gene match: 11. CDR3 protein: CASSRDRQGRGYTF. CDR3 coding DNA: TGTGCCAGCAGTCGCGATCGACAGGGACGTGGCTACACCTTC.

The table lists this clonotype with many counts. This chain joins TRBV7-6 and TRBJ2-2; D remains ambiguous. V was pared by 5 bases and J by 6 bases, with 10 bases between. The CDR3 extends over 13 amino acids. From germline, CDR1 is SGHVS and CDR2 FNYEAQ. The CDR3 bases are TGTGCCAGCAGCGGCCCTTGGCCCGGGGAGCTGTTTTTT. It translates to CASSGPWPGELFF.

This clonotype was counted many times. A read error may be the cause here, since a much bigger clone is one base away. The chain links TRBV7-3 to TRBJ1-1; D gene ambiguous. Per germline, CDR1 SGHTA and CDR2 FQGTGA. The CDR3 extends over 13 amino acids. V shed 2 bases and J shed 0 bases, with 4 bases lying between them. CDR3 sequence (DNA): TGTGCCAGCAGCTTAGGAATGAACACTGAAGCTTTCTTT. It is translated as CASSLGMNTEAFF.

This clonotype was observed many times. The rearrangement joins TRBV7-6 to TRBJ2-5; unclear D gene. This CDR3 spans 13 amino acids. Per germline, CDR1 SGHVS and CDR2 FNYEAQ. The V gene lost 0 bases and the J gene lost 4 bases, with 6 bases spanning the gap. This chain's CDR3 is CASSLALTETQYF. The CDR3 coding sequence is TGTGCCAGCAGCTTAGCGCTAACAGAGACCCAGTACTTC.

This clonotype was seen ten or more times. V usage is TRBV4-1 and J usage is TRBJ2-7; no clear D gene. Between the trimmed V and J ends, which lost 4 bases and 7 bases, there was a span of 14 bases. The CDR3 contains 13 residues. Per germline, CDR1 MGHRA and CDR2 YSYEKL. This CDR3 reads CASSLTTDLEQYF. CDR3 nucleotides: TGCGCCAGCAGCCTAACGACTGACTTGGAGCAGTACTTC.

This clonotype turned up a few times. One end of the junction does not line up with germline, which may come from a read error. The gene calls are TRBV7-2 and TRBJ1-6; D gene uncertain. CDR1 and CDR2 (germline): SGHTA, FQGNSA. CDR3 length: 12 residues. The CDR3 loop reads CASSFSNSHLHF. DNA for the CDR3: TGTGCCAGCAGCTTTTCTAATTCACACCTCCACTTT.

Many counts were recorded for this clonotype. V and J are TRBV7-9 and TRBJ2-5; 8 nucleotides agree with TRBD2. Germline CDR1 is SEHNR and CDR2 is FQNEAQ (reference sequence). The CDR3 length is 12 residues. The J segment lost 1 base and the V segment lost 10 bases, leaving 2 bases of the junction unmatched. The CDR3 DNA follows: TGTGCCACAGCGGGAGTCCAAGAGACCCAGTACTTC. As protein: CATAGVQETQYF.

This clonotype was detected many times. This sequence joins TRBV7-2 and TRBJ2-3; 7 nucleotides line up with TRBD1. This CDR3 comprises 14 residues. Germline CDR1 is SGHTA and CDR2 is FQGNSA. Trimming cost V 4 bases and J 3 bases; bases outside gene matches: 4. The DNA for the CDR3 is TGTGCCAGCAGCTCGTCCAGGGGGACAGATACGCAGTATTTT. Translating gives CASSSSRGTDTQYF.

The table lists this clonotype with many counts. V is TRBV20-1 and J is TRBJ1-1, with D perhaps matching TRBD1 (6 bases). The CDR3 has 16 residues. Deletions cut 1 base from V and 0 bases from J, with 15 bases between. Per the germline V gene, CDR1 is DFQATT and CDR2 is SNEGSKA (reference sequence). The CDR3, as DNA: TGCAGTGCTAGAGCATTTTTTACAGGGATGAACACTGAAGCTTTCTTT. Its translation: CSARAFFTGMNTEAFF.

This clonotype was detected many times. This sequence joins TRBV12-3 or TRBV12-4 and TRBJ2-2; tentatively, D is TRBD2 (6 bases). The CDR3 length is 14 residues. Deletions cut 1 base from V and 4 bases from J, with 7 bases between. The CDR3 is CASSLGGATGELFF. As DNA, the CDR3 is TGTGCCAGCAGTTTAGGCGGGGCCACCGGGGAGCTGTTTTTT.

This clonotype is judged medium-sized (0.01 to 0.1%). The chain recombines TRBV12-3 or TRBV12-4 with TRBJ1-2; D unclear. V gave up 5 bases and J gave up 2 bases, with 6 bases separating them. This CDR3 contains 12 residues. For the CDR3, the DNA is TGTGCCAGCAGTCTAGGGAACTATGGCTACACCTTC. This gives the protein CASSLGNYGYTF.

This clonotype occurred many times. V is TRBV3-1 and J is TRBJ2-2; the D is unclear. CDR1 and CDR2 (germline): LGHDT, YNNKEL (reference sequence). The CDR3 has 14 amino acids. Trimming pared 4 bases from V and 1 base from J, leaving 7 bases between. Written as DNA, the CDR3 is TGTGCCAGCAGCCCGTGGGAGAACACCGGGGAGCTGTTTTTT. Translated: CASSPWENTGELFF.

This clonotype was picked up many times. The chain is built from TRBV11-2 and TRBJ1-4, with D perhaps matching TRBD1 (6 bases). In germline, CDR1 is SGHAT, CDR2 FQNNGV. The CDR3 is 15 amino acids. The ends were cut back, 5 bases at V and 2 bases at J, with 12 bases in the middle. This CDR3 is CASSPLRGTNEKLFF. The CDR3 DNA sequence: TGTGCCAGCAGCCCCCTTAGGGGGACTAATGAAAAACTGTTTTTT.

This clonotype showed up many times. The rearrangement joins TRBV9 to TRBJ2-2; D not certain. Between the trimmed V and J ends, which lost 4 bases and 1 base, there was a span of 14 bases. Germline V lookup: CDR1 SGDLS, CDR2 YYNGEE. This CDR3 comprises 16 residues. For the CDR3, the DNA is TGTGCCAGCAGCCGGGCCGTTGCCGTGAACACCGGGGAGCTGTTTTTT. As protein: CASSRAVAVNTGELFF. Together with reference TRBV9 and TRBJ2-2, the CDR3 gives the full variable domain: DSGVTQTPKHLITATGQRVTLRCSPRSGDLSVYWYQQSLDQGLQFLIQYYNGEERAKGNILERFSAQQFPDLHSELNLSSLELGDSALYFCASSRAVAVNTGELFFGEGSRLTVL.